The 4 T cell receptor beta chains listed next were all sequenced from one sample in a study of T cells after yellow fever vaccination. MiXCR was run by TCRdb on the 5' RACE reads, yielding one entry per CDR3 protein. The profile shows approximately 74,000 distinct CDR3 sequences, 5.5% to 7.5% of them singletons. Here the sequenced sample was CD4+ T cells sorted from PBMCs, taken roughly 14 days after the first yellow fever vaccination. The receptors derive from a man aged 18-30 years who received the YFV17D yellow fever vaccine.

This clonotype has at least ten counts. The chain uses TRBV5-4 and TRBJ2-3; TRBD2 aligns across 8 bases. Germline lookup yields CDR1 SGHNT and CDR2 YYREEE (reference sequence). This CDR3 spans 16 amino acids. Losses at the gene ends were 2 bases for V and 5 bases for J; bases not matched to a gene: 10. The chain's CDR3 is CASSFWNGGAGDTQYF. The CDR3 DNA reads TGTGCCAGCAGCTTCTGGAACGGGGGGGCTGGAGATACGCAGTATTTT.

At least ten counts were recorded for this clonotype. The junction does not match germline at one end; this may be a read error. The chain employs TRBV5-6 and TRBJ2-4; D is ambiguous. From germline, CDR1 is SGHDT and CDR2 YYEEEE. The CDR3 is 13 residues long. As DNA, the CDR3 is TGTGCCAGCAGCTTGTGGGCCAGAAACATTCAGTACTTC. Its translation is CASSLWARNIQYF.

This clonotype was picked up many times. The V and J genes are TRBV7-3 and TRBJ2-6, with D unresolved. Trimming removed 5 bases from V and 0 bases from J, with 8 bases in between. The V gene's germline CDR1 is SGHTA and CDR2 FQGTGA. This CDR3 comprises 15 residues. The CDR3 region is CASSRSRSGANVLTF. The DNA for the CDR3 is TGTGCCAGCAGCCGATCGCGCTCTGGGGCCAACGTCCTGACTTTC.

This clonotype was seen ten or more times. The rearrangement uses TRBV10-3 and TRBJ2-3, with D unresolved. V lost 5 bases and J 0 bases, leaving 9 bases between the germline ends. Germline values: CDR1 ENHRY, CDR2 SYGVKD. This CDR3 contains 14 residues. CDR3 nucleotides: TGTGCCATCAGTCCGGACCAAAGCACAGATACGCAGTATTTT. Protein: CAISPDQSTDTQYF.